This T cell receptor beta chain was captured in a study of blood T cell repertoires in COVID-19. Germline V gene data show CDR1 as MDHEN and CDR2 as SYDVKM. This CDR3 is built from 17 residues. J was trimmed by 1 base and V by 5 bases; bases with no gene match: 13. Profiled with immunoSEQ multiplex PCR; TCRdb holds only in-frame clones, not every one. The profile shows about 57,000 clones, roughly 82% of them singletons. Sequenced sample: peripheral blood. V usage is TRBV28 and J usage is TRBJ1-2; 7 bases align to TRBD1. The source is a woman of 80 years or more with acute or convalescent COVID-19. The CDR3 is CASSPSQGRGLNYGYTF. The DNA for the CDR3 is TGTGCCAGCAGTCCGTCACAGGGGCGAGGGCTTAACTATGGCTACACCTTC.